The subject of this entry is one T cell receptor (beta chain). This specimen belongs to a study of blood T cell repertoires in COVID-19. Study details: Material from acute and convalescent COVID-19 was sourced from the United States, Italy and Spain.

Germline V gene sequence: CDR1 WNHNN, CDR2 SYGVQD (reference sequence). The CDR3 runs to 14 residues. J was trimmed by 1 base and V by 6 bases; bases with no gene match: 2. Produced via immunoSEQ multiplex PCR; TCRdb's table is partial and in-frame only. The sample carries approximately 200,000 clones, about 84% recorded once. V usage is TRBV10-1 and J usage is TRBJ2-3, with TRBD1 identical over 9 bases. Sequencing used peripheral blood. This receptor was identified in a woman in her 30s with acute or convalescent COVID-19. CDR3 amino acids: CASRGTGRTDTQYF. DNA for the CDR3: TGCGCCAGCAGGGGGACAGGGCGCACAGATACGCAGTATTTT.